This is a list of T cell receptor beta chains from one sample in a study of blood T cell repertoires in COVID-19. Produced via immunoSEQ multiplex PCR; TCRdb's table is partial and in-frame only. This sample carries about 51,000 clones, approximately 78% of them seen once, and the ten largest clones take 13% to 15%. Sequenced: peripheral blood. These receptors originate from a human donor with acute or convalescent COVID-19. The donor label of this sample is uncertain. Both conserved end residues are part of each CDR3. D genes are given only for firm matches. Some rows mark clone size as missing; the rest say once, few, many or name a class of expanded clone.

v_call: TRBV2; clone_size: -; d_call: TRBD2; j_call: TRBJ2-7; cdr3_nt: TGTGCCAGCAGTGATACGAGACTAGCGGCGTACGAGCAGTACTTC; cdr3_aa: CASSDTRLAAYEQYF
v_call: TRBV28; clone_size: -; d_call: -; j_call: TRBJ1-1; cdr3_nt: TGTGCCAGCAGTGGGCGGAACACTGAAGCTTTCTTT; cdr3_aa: CASSGRNTEAFF
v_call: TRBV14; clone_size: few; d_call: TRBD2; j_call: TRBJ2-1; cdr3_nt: TGTGCCAGCAGCGGCCTAGCGGGAGTGTCCTACAATGAGCAGTTCTTC; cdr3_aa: CASSGLAGVSYNEQFF
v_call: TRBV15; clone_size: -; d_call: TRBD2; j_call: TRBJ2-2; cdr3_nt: TGTGCCACCAGTAGGAGCGGGGGAGACACCGGGGAGCTGTTTTTT; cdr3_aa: CATSRSGGDTGELFF
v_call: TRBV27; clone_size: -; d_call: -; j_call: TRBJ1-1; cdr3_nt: TGTGCCAGCAGTTTATCACAGGTTCTGACGAACACTGAAGCTTTCTTT; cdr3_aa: CASSLSQVLTNTEAFF
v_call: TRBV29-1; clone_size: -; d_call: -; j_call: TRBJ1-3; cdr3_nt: TGCAGCGTTGGGGGTCCCGGGGAACGATCTGGAAACACCATATATTTT; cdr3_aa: CSVGGPGERSGNTIYF
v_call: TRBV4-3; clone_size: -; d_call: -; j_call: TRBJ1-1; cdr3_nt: TGCGCCAGCAGCCAAGGAGGGAGTGGCACTGAAGCTTTCTTT; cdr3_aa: CASSQGGSGTEAFF
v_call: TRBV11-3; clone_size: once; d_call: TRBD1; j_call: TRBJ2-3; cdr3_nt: TGTGCCAGCAGCTTAGCAACAGGGGGTAGCACAGATACGCAGTATTTT; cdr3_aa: CASSLATGGSTDTQYF
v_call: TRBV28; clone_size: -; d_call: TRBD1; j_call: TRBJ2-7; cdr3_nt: TGTGCCAGCAGTTTATACTTAGTGGGGACAGGGGGGACATACGAGCAGTACTTC; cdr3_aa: CASSLYLVGTGGTYEQYF
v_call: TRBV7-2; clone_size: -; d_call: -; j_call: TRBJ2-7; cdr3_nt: TGTGCCAGCAGCTCGCCCGGGACAAGAGTTTACGAGCAGTACTTC; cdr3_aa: CASSSPGTRVYEQYF
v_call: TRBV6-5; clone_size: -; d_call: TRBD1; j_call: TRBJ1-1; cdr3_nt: TGTGCCAGCAAAGAGGACAGGGGGAGTACCACTGAAGCTTTCTTT; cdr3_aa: CASKEDRGSTTEAFF
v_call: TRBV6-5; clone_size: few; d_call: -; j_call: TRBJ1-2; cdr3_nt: TGTGCCAGCAGTTACTCGAATGCAGCGATCTATGGCTACACCTTC; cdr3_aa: CASSYSNAAIYGYTF
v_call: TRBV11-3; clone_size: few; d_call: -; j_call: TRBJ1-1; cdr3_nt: TGTGCCAGCAGCTCCTGGACAGCGAACACTGAAGCTTTCTTT; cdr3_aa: CASSSWTANTEAFF
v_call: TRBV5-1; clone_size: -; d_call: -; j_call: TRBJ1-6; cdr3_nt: TGCGCCAGCAGCTTGGGACAGGCTTACGGTTCACCCCTCCACTTT; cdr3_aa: CASSLGQAYGSPLHF
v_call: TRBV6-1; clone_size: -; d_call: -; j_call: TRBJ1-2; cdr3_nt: TGTGCCAGCAGTAAAGCTAGGGGGTTTAACTATGGCTACACCTTC; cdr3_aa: CASSKARGFNYGYTF
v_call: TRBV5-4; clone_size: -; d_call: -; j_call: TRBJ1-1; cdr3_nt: TGTGCCAGCAGCTTTGGGCAGGGGACGTCGACTGAAGCTTTCTTT; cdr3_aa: CASSFGQGTSTEAFF